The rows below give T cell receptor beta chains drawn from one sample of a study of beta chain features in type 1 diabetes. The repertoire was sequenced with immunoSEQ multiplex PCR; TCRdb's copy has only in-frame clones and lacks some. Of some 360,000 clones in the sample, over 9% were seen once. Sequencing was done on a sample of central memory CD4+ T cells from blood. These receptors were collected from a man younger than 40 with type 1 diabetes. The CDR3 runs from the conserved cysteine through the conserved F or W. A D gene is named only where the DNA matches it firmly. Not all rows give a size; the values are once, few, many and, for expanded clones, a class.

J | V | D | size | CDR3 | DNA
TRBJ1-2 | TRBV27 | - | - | CASSLGTTGDGGYTF | TGTGCCAGCAGTTTAGGGACGACAGGAGACGGCGGCTACACCTTC
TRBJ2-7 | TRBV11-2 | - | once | CASSSNLSGEQYF | TGTGCCAGCAGCTCCAACCTATCCGGCGAGCAGTACTTC
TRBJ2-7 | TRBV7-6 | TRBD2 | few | CASSRTSSEQYF | TGTGCCAGCAGCAGGACTAGCTCGGAGCAGTACTTC
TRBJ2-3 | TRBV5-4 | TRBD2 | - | CASSLGLAGSDTQYF | TGTGCCAGCAGCCTAGGACTAGCGGGATCAGATACGCAGTATTTT
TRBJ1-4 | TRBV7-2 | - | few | CASSTRGANEKLFF | TGTGCCAGCAGCACCAGGGGTGCTAATGAAAAACTGTTTTTT
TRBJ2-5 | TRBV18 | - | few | CASSPRGPQVRETQYF | TGTGCCAGCTCACCACGAGGGCCACAGGTCCGAGAGACCCAGTACTTC
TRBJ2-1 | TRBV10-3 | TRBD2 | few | CAISEGGGNRVF | TGTGCCATCAGTGAGGGCGGGGGGAATCGGGTCTTC
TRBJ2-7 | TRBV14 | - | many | CASSLGAEQYF | TGTGCCAGCAGTCTTGGGGCCGAGCAGTACTTC
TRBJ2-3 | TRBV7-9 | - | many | CASTHGDTQYF | TGTGCCAGCACCCACGGAGATACGCAGTATTTT
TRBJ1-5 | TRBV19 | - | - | CASSMSTGNQPQHF | TGTGCCAGTAGTATGAGTACAGGCAATCAGCCCCAGCATTTT
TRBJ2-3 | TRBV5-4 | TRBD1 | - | CASSWTGSGPDTQYF | TGTGCCAGCAGCTGGACAGGGTCAGGCCCAGATACGCAGTATTTT
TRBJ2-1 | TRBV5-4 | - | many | CASSSTGTLFGEQFF | TGTGCCAGCAGCTCCACCGGGACTCTTTTCGGTGAGCAGTTCTTC
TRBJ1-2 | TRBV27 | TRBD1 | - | CASSLSWLGTAAPTF | TGTGCCAGCAGTTTATCTTGGCTAGGGACAGCCGCTCCCACCTTC
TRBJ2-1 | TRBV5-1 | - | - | CASSLGPPTLTPYNEQFF | TGCGCCAGCAGCTTGGGGCCCCCAACGCTTACTCCCTACAATGAGCAGTTCTTC
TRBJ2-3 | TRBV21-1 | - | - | CASKPSGSVGTDTQYF | TGTGCCAGCAAACCTAGCGGGAGTGTGGGCACAGATACGCAGTATTTT
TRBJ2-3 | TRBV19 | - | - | CASSEQGSQYF | TGTGCCAGTAGCGAACAGGGTAGTCAGTATTTT
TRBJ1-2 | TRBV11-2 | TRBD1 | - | CASSFSTGLHYGYTF | TGTGCCAGCAGCTTTTCGACAGGGCTTCACTATGGCTACACCTTC
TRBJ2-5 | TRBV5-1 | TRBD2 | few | CASSFGTSLAPQYF | TGCGCCAGCAGCTTCGGGACTAGCCTAGCTCCACAGTACTTC
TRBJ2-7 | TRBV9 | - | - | CASSVSEGSHYEQYF | TGTGCCAGCAGCGTAAGCGAGGGCAGCCACTACGAGCAGTACTTC
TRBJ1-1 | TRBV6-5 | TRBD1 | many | CASLTEDRETEAFF | TGTGCCAGCTTAACCGAGGACAGGGAAACTGAAGCTTTCTTT
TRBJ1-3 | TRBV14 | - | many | CASSQNRGSSGNTIYF | TGTGCCAGCAGCCAAAATCGGGGTAGCTCTGGAAACACCATATATTTT
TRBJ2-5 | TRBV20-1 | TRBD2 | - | CSAAGGTTQYF | TGCAGTGCGGCGGGAGGGACAACCCAGTACTTC
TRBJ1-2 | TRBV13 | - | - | CASSDSPGEGGYTF | TGTGCCAGCAGTGATTCCCCGGGGGAAGGTGGCTACACCTTC
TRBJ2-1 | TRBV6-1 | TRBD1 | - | CASSLDRGSYNEQFF | TGTGCCAGCAGTTTGGACAGGGGCTCCTACAATGAGCAGTTCTTC
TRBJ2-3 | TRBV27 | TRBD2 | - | CASGEGGLDTQYF | TGTGCCAGCGGGGAGGGAGGGTTAGATACGCAGTATTTT
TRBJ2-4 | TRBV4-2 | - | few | CASSFRGGSRTKNIQYF | TGTGCCAGCAGCTTCAGAGGGGGAAGCAGGACCAAAAACATTCAGTACTTC
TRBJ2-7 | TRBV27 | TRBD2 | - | CASSLSPPTSVDSYEQYF | TGTGCCAGCAGTTTATCCCCCCCTACTAGCGTAGACTCCTACGAGCAGTACTTC
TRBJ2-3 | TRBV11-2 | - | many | CASSPVGSSTDTQYF | TGTGCCAGCAGCCCCGTGGGCTCTAGCACAGATACGCAGTATTTT
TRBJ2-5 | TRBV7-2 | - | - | CASSQDTSRETQYF | TGTGCCAGCAGCCAAGATACTAGCCGAGAGACCCAGTACTTC
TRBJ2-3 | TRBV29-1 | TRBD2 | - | CSGTGTSGSETDTQYF | TGCAGCGGCACCGGGACTAGCGGGAGTGAGACAGATACGCAGTATTTT
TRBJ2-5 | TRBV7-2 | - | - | CASSFGEKTQYF | TGTGCCAGCAGCTTCGGGGAAAAGACCCAGTACTTC
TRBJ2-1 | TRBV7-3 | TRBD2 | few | CASSLGDIAGGQFF | TGTGCCAGCAGCTTGGGAGATATAGCGGGAGGGCAGTTCTTC
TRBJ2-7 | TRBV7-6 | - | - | CASSPQTGLTSYEQYF | TGTGCCAGCAGCCCGCAAACAGGGCTGACCTCCTACGAGCAGTACTTC
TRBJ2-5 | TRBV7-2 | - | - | CASSFSTNQETQYF | TGTGCCAGCAGCTTTTCAACTAACCAAGAGACCCAGTACTTC
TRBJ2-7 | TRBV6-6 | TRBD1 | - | CASSSGTGSYEQYF | TGTGCCAGCAGCTCCGGGACAGGGTCCTACGAGCAGTACTTC
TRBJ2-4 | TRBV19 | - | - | CASRVSKGVQYF | TGTGCCAGTAGGGTTTCAAAAGGAGTTCAGTACTTC